This record concerns one T cell receptor (beta chain) sequence. The clone's antigen remains unknown. Per-base quality was not reported, and no clone a single base away is much larger than it. This sample was taken from a study of identical twins (TCRdb year 2016). Describing the broader study: The study deep-sequenced TCR alpha and beta repertoires from monozygotic twins, unrelated adults of various ages and cord blood to test whether fetal clonotypes persist. Replicate twin experiments were performed at different times using different library preparation protocols to rule out contamination.

All donors were healthy Caucasians. The researchers also sequenced three unrelated adults who were not twins: a male aged 18 to 30, a male aged 50 to 59, and a female aged 50 to 59. Using Miltenyi CD45RO+ enrichment and human naive T-cell isolation kits, memory (CD45RO+) and naive T cells were isolated from PBMC. The library was built by means of 5' RACE. Sequencing was carried out with an Illumina HiSeq 2000. Template switching introduced a universal primer binding site; the final cDNA contained a unique molecular identifier, enabling accurate counting of TCR cDNA molecules. First-strand cDNA for TCR alpha and beta chains was synthesized from specific primers in the conserved constant-segment region. To control for contamination, every cDNA library was double barcoded, receiving both a SMART-Mk sample barcode and Illumina barcodes. TruSeq adapter sequences, together with Illumina sample barcodes, were added in two successive PCR steps. The Illumina HiSeq platform was used with custom primers to sequence TCR alpha and beta cDNA libraries. On the study's bioinformatics: Unique molecular identifiers were extracted from raw reads with MiGEC, and CDR3 positions were determined with MiXCR. Recombination models were inferred per individual with the repgenHMM and IGoR tools using an EM algorithm. The analysis of shared clonotypes was done with the tcR package in R, with sharing normalized by the product of cloneset sizes. Out-of-frame nonproductive sequences were analyzed to study raw recombination free of thymic and clonal selection effects. TCRdb handled the public reads itself, with Q25 trimming in fastp and clone calling in MiXCR, and kept productive beta chains. Rows are unified per CDR3 protein, each entry keeping the most common DNA and genes. The V and J calls, along with clone size, are taken from TCRdb and not from the paper's own processing. This sample is represented by hundreds of thousands of distinct CDR3 sequences; roughly 6% of them were singletons. The ten most abundant clones make up 1.5% to 2% of the sample.

What the work shows at the level of the full study, not this receptor alone: In beta out-of-frame sequences, excess twin sharing was weaker, because having fewer shared sequences lowered the signal-to-noise ratio. Out-of-frame TCR alpha sharing in monozygotic twins was systematically underestimated by recombination models, whereas sharing between unrelated individuals was in agreement with the recombination models. Zero-insertion analyses could be partly confounded by invariant T cells such as MAIT and iNKT, although diverse VJ usage argued against such confounding for most clonotypes. Abundant cord blood beta clonotypes had fewer insertions, young adult naive repertoires showed a similar but weaker trend, and memory repertoires showed no such trend. Compared with coincidental sharing between unrelated individuals, out-of-frame TCR alpha sequences shared between twins showed an excess of sequences with low generation probability. Because the same donors could not be followed over many years, conclusions were based on cross-sectional statistical analysis.

The sequence came from a man younger than 30 in good health. Material: naive T cells sorted from blood. The label giving this sample's cell subset or site can be read as: cells isolated with a human naive T-cell isolation kit.

The nucleotide sequence reads as follows: TGTGCCTGGAGTCCCATGGGACTAGCGGGAATCTACGAGCAGTACTTC. This codes for CAWSPMGLAGIYEQYF. The V gene is TRBV30 and the J gene is TRBJ2-7; 13 of the junction bases match TRBD2. The cysteine opens and the phenylalanine closes a CDR3 of 16 amino acids. Just CDR3 DNA is preserved here, 48 bases in frame from base 1. Trimming removed 2 bases from V and 3 bases from J; the gene matches leave 7 bases unexplained. Looking up the germline V gene (reference sequence) yields CDR1 GTSNPN and CDR2 SVGIG. The entire variable domain, with the stretches around the CDR3 drawn from the reference TRBV30 and TRBJ2-7 proteins, is SQTIHQWPATLVQPVGSPLSLECTVEGTSNPNLYWYRQAAGRGLQLLFYSVGIGQISSEVPQNLSASRPQDRQFILSSKKLLLSDSGFYLCAWSPMGLAGIYEQYFGPGTRLTVT.